The 7 T cell receptor beta chains in this list originate from one sample, sequenced in a study of blood T cells in healthy people across ages. The second PCR ran about 7 to 12 cycles with a sample-barcoded 5' primer and J-beta primers. A single record per CDR3 protein comes from TCRdb applying MiXCR to the 5' RACE reads. The repertoire holds about 1.8 million distinct CDR3 sequences, with roughly 49% as singletons. Specimen: blood. These receptors were taken from a woman aged 40 to 50 in good health.

This clonotype occurred a few times. The chain links TRBV29-1 to TRBJ2-1; D is possibly TRBD1 (6 bases). V lost 3 bases and J lost 6, with 9 bases in between. This CDR3 is 12 amino acids long. Germline V CDR1 and CDR2: SQVTM, ANQGSEA. The chain's CDR3 is CSVEDRINEQFF. For the CDR3, the DNA is TGCAGCGTTGAGGACAGAATCAATGAGCAGTTCTTC.

CDR3 nucleotides: TGCAGTGCTTCCAGGGATAGAACAGATACGCAGTATTTT. This sequence encodes CSASRDRTDTQYF. The chain carries TRBV20-1 and TRBJ2-3, with D possibly TRBD1 on 5 matching bases. Germline V CDR1 and CDR2: DFQATT, SNEGSKA (reference sequence). This CDR3 contains 13 residues. V was cut by 5 bases and J by 3 bases, with 12 bases left in between.

CDR3 protein: CASISSGTSGLDTQYF. CDR3 bases: TGTGCCAGCATCTCCTCGGGGACTAGCGGGTTAGATACGCAGTATTTT. The chain carries TRBV7-8 and TRBJ2-3, with 12 bases aligning to TRBD2. V shed 7 bases and J 5 bases; nucleotides not matched to a gene: 10. From germline, CDR1 is SGHVS and CDR2 FQNEAQ. The CDR3 extends over 16 amino acids.

This clonotype was observed a few times. This chain links TRBV4-3 with TRBJ2-3, with a tentative D call TRBD1 (6 bases). V lost 4 bases and J 2 bases, leaving 16 bases between the germline ends. From germline, CDR1 is LGHNA and CDR2 YSLEER. This CDR3 contains 16 residues. In DNA, the CDR3 is TGCGCCAGCAGCCGGACCCACAGGGCCTCCACAGATACGCAGTATTTT. This codes for CASSRTHRASTDTQYF.

V gene TRBV7-2 combines with J gene TRBJ2-1; the D gene is possibly TRBD2 (6 bases). The CDR3 covers 15 residues. Germline V lookup: CDR1 SGHTA, CDR2 FQGNSA. V gave up 7 bases and J gave up 6 bases, with 19 bases separating them. CDR3 residues: CASTGPGVGGNEQFF. In nucleotides, the CDR3 is TGTGCCAGCACCGGCCCGGGGGTGGGGGGCAATGAGCAGTTCTTC.

The chain links TRBV20-1 to TRBJ2-3; a weak D match, TRBD2 (6 bases). V lost 4 bases, J lost 0 bases, and 14 bases lay in between. The CDR3 loop spans 15 amino acids. In germline, CDR1 is DFQATT, CDR2 SNEGSKA (reference sequence). DNA for the CDR3: TGCAGTGCTATTGGAGGGTTTACTAGCACAGATACGCAGTATTTT. Translation gives CSAIGGFTSTDTQYF.

This chain connects TRBV7-2 to TRBJ1-6; the D is unclear. Germline V gives CDR1 SGHTA, CDR2 FQGNSA. Trimming pared 7 bases from V and 2 bases from J, leaving 0 bases between. The CDR3 sequence is 11 residues long. The DNA for the CDR3 is TGTGCCAGCACCTATAATTCACCCCTCCACTTT. Translating gives CASTYNSPLHF.